These 6 T cell receptor beta chains originate from one sample sequenced in a study of early T cells in non-severe SARS-CoV-2 infection. TCRdb independently ran MiXCR on the 5' RACE reads; one entry per CDR3 protein. The sample has roughly 58,000 distinct CDR3 sequences; about 12% are singletons. What was sequenced was whole blood. Receptors were obtained from an adult who was a healthcare worker with PCR-confirmed SARS-CoV-2 infection or an uninfected control (not recorded which).

This clonotype was picked up many times. V usage is TRBV6-1 and J usage is TRBJ2-1; the D gene is possibly TRBD2 (5 bases). Germline CDR1 MNHNS, CDR2 SASEGT. V was cut by 5 bases and J by 9 bases, with 17 bases left in between. CDR3 length equals 14 residues. As DNA, the CDR3 is TGTGCCAGCAGTCCCTCCGAGGGCGGATTTGAGCAGTTCTTC. Translation: CASSPSEGGFEQFF.

The genes are TRBV12-3 or TRBV12-4 and TRBJ1-1; D unresolved. The CDR3 is 14 amino acids. Trimming shortened V by 5 bases and J by 6 bases, and 16 bases separated the two germline ends. CDR3 in DNA: TGTGCCAGCAGTGAGGGTTGGGTGGCGGCTGAAGCTTTCTTT. Residues: CASSEGWVAAEAFF.

The CDR3 DNA sequence: TGTGCCAGCAGTCCGGGACCCTTGACAGGCTACACCTTC. Translation gives CASSPGPLTGYTF. The chain couples TRBV6-5 to TRBJ1-2, with D possibly matching TRBD1 (5 bases). The CDR3 covers 13 residues. V was cut by 5 bases and J by 8 bases, with 15 bases left in between. From germline, CDR1 is MNHEY and CDR2 SVGAGI.

Ten or more counts support this clonotype. V is TRBV20-1 and J is TRBJ2-7; D possibly uses TRBD1 or TRBD2 (5 bases each). Germline values: CDR1 DFQATT, CDR2 SNEGSKA (reference sequence). This CDR3 is 12 amino acids long. V dropped 4 bases and J dropped 2 bases, with 9 bases sitting between them. CDR3 DNA: TGCAGTGCTACTGGGGGTGCCTACGAGCAGTACTTC. It translates to CSATGGAYEQYF.

V gene TRBV20-1 combines with J gene TRBJ2-5; the match to TRBD2 covers 7 bases. Germline CDR1 is DFQATT and CDR2 is SNEGSKA (reference sequence). With V trimmed by 0 bases and J by 5 bases, 12 bases remained unmatched. The CDR3 spans 16 residues. The CDR3 is CSARDPGGWRGETQYF. The CDR3 coding sequence is TGCAGTGCTAGAGATCCGGGGGGTTGGCGCGGCGAGACCCAGTACTTC.

There are many counts of this clonotype. The rearrangement links TRBV5-1 to TRBJ1-2; D is unclear. The CDR3 totals 15 residues. The V gene lost 1 base and the J gene lost 3 bases, with 13 bases spanning the gap. Germline V CDR1 and CDR2: SGHRS, YFSETQ. CDR3 sequence: CASSLTADTDYGYTF. The CDR3 bases are TGCGCCAGCAGCTTGACCGCAGATACGGACTATGGCTACACCTTC.